The clone carrying this T cell receptor (beta chain) has just one count. This sample was included in a study of blood T cell repertoires in COVID-19. Sequenced by immunoSEQ multiplex PCR; TCRdb stores in-frame clones only, minus some. The table lists 150,000 to 200,000 clones, 60% to 80% of them singletons. The CDR3 covers 15 residues. CDR1 and CDR2 from the germline V gene are SGHAT and FQNNGV. V shed 5 bases and J shed 4 bases, with 12 bases lying between them. Sequencing used peripheral blood. The sequence was obtained from a man in his sixties or seventies with acute or convalescent COVID-19. This chain joins TRBV11-2 and TRBJ1-6; D possibly corresponds to TRBD1 (6 bases). The DNA for the CDR3 is TGTGCCAGCAGCGGGCGACAGGTTTATAATTCACCCCTCCACTTT. Its translation: CASSGRQVYNSPLHF.